Described below is a single T cell receptor beta chain sequence and its context. The data originate from a study of technical replicates of blood from several donors. The repertoire was sequenced with immunoSEQ multiplex PCR; TCRdb's copy has only in-frame clones and lacks some. The sample consists of some 70,000 clones, 85% to 95% of them appearing once. The CDR3 has 13 residues. The germline gives CDR1 SNHLY, CDR2 FYNNEI. V trimming: 5 bases; J trimming: 3 bases; junction bases outside the gene matches: 3. This sequence was found in a human donor in good health. The chain combines TRBV2 with TRBJ2-7; 8 nucleotides align to TRBD2. Sequenced sample: T cells isolated from PBMCs. This CDR3 is CASSKRENYEQYF. The CDR3 nucleotides are TGTGCCAGCAGTAAGCGGGAGAACTACGAGCAGTACTTC. Looking up the rest from reference TRBV2 and TRBJ2-7 gives the full variable domain: EPEVTQTPSHQVTQMGQEVILRCVPISNHLYFYWYRQILGQKVEFLVSFYNNEISEKSEIFDDQFSVERPDGSNFTLKIRSTKLEDSAMYFCASSKRENYEQYFGPGTRLTVT.